Shown below are 22 T cell receptor beta chains from a single sample sequenced in a study of blood T cells in healthy people across ages. Primed by a sample-barcoded 5' primer and a J-beta primer mix, a second PCR proceeded for roughly 7 to 12 cycles. TCRdb ran MiXCR on the 5' RACE reads and lists one entry per CDR3 protein. The sample carries around 1,000,000 distinct CDR3 sequences, 25% recorded once. The same data also contributed to another study, on T cells of mothers and their children.

The sample comprised blood. All receptors come from a girl aged 2 to 10 in good health.

The chain joins TRBV7-2 to TRBJ2-1; 12 positions agree with TRBD1. The closer fit of TRBJ2-5 to the DNA end suggests the J call may be wrong. Germline V gene sequence: CDR1 SGHTA, CDR2 FQGNSA. The CDR3 has 15 amino acids. CDR3 protein: CASSGDRGRIETQYF. CDR3 nucleotide sequence: TGTGCCAGCAGCGGGGACAGGGGGCGCATCGAGACCCAGTACTTC.

This clonotype was counted only a few times. The chain combines TRBV28 with TRBJ1-2, with D hard to call. Looked up from germline, CDR1 is MDHEN and CDR2 is SYDVKM. The CDR3 totals 14 residues. The V end lost 1 base, the J end lost 6 bases, and 12 bases lay between the germline ends. The DNA for the CDR3 is TGTGCCAGCAGTTTATATAGGGTACGGGATGGCTACACCTTC. The encoded protein is CASSLYRVRDGYTF.

The V gene is TRBV4-3, the J gene TRBJ2-7; 16 nucleotides match TRBD2. The J call is in doubt because the DNA end fits TRBJ2-5 better. The CDR3 sequence is 18 residues long. Germline values: CDR1 LGHNA, CDR2 YSLEER. The CDR3 nucleotides read TGCGCCAGCAGCCAAGATGGGGGACTAGCGGGGGGGCTGAAGACCCAGTACTTC. Its translation is CASSQDGGLAGGLKTQYF.

V gene TRBV28 combines with J gene TRBJ2-5; 12 bases are a match to TRBD2. This CDR3 comprises 15 residues. V was pared by 5 bases and J by 4 bases, with 5 bases of the junction left unmatched. Germline CDR1 is MDHEN and CDR2 is SYDVKM. The CDR3 sequence is CASSPMTSGRETQYF. DNA for the CDR3: TGTGCCAGCAGTCCTATGACTAGCGGGAGAGAGACCCAGTACTTC.

This clonotype showed up just a few times. V usage is TRBV4-3 and J usage is TRBJ2-1; 10 nucleotides line up with TRBD2. The trim removed 3 bases at V and 1 base at J, leaving 6 bases unmatched. Germline CDR1 reads LGHNA; CDR2 reads YSLEER. This CDR3 is built from 17 residues. DNA of the CDR3: TGCGCCAGCAGCCAGCCTAGCGGGGGCCAATCCTACAATGAGCAGTTCTTC. This translates into CASSQPSGGQSYNEQFF.

This clonotype appeared a few times. This chain uses TRBV28 with TRBJ2-2; TRBD2 matches 13 bases. J was trimmed by 2 bases and V by 4 bases; bases with no gene match: 13. The CDR3 has 20 residues. Germline V gene lookup returns CDR1 MDHEN and CDR2 SYDVKM. The CDR3 sequence is CASSSPLLGTSGINTGELFF. As DNA, the CDR3 is TGTGCCAGCAGTTCTCCCCTACTCGGGACTAGCGGGATTAACACCGGGGAGCTGTTTTTT.

The chain is built from TRBV29-1 and TRBJ2-7; no reliable D call. The end of the DNA fits TRBJ2-5 better, so the J call may be wrong. Germline CDR1 SQVTM, CDR2 ANQGSEA. The CDR3 has 13 residues. This CDR3 reads CSVRMLLQETQYF. In DNA form, the CDR3 reads TGCAGCGTCCGGATGCTACTACAAGAGACCCAGTACTTC.

The chain combines TRBV15 with TRBJ1-3, with D possibly matching TRBD1 (5 bases). Germline loops: CDR1 LNHNV, CDR2 YYDKDF (reference sequence). Trimming removed 1 base at V and 6 bases at J, with 7 bases between. The CDR3 is made up of 13 amino acids. CDR3 sequence reads: CATSRVGTNTIYF. In DNA form, the CDR3 reads TGTGCCACCAGCAGAGTAGGGACAAACACCATATATTTT.

This clonotype has only one observation. The gene calls are TRBV6-2 or TRBV6-3 and TRBJ2-7; D possibly corresponds to TRBD1 (6 bases). Trimming removed 5 bases from V and 7 bases from J, with 15 bases in between. The CDR3 sequence is 13 residues long. Germline V lookup: CDR1 MNHEY, CDR2 SVGEGT. The CDR3 DNA follows: TGTGCCAGCAGTCCGACAGGAGATTGGGAGCAGTACTTC. Translation: CASSPTGDWEQYF.

The rearrangement uses TRBV6-4 and TRBJ2-1; unclear D gene. This CDR3 contains 17 residues. Germline CDR1 and CDR2: MRHNA and SNTAGT. Trimming stripped 5 bases from V and 6 bases from J, with 23 bases between. CDR3 bases: TGTGCCAGCAGTCAAGGTCCCCTAGGGCAGTTTAGCAATGAGCAGTTCTTC. Residues: CASSQGPLGQFSNEQFF.

The V gene is TRBV12-3 or TRBV12-4, the J gene TRBJ2-5, with 7 bases aligning to TRBD1. The junction had 9 bases not matched to a gene; V was cut back by 3 bases and J by 5 bases. The CDR3 runs to 15 residues. The CDR3 DNA sequence: TGTGCCAGCAGTTTTAAGGGGGCTAGGTGGGAGACCCAGTACTTC. Its translation: CASSFKGARWETQYF.

The J gene is TRBJ1-6, the V gene TRBV5-1; no firm D call. V was shortened by 1 base and J by 8 bases, with 10 bases between the two germline ends. The CDR3 is 14 residues long. CDR1 and CDR2 (germline): SGHRS, YFSETQ. The CDR3 sequence: CASSLISADSPLHF. In DNA form, the CDR3 reads TGCGCCAGCAGCTTGATCAGCGCGGATTCACCCCTCCACTTT.

The chain uses TRBV7-2 and TRBJ2-3; 12 positions match TRBD2. The CDR3 has 17 residues. Per the germline V gene, CDR1 is SGHTA and CDR2 is FQGNSA. With V trimmed by 5 bases and J by 0 bases, 6 bases remained unmatched. CDR3 protein: CASSVLAGGASTDTQYF. CDR3 coding DNA: TGTGCCAGCAGCGTTCTAGCGGGGGGGGCCAGCACAGATACGCAGTATTTT.

For the CDR3, the DNA is TGTGCCACCAGCAGAGATTTCCGGATTGACCTCTACGAGCAGTACTTC. Translated, it gives CATSRDFRIDLYEQYF. The chain joins TRBV15 to TRBJ2-7; D is unclear. V lost 0 bases, J lost 3 bases, and 15 bases lay in between. CDR1 is LNHNV and CDR2 is YYDKDF in the germline V gene (reference sequence). The CDR3 contains 16 residues.

This clonotype appeared many times. The chain joins TRBV29-1 to TRBJ1-1, with unresolved D. Germline lookup yields CDR1 SQVTM and CDR2 ANQGSEA. V was pared by 4 bases and J by 3 bases, with 3 bases between. This CDR3 has 10 residues. CDR3 in amino acids: CSVGDTEAFF. In nucleotides, the CDR3 is TGCAGCGTTGGGGACACTGAAGCTTTCTTT.

This clonotype occurred a few times. The chain links TRBV13 to TRBJ2-7, with 10 bases lining up with TRBD2. The V gene's germline CDR1 is PRHDT and CDR2 FYEKMQ (reference sequence). This CDR3 contains 15 residues. J was trimmed by 3 bases and V by 2 bases; bases with no gene match: 4. The CDR3, as DNA: TGTGCCAGCAGCTTATGGACTAGCGGACACTACGAGCAGTACTTC. Protein sequence: CASSLWTSGHYEQYF.

This clonotype appeared a few times. CDR3 in amino acids: CASSFGVGNYEQYF. CDR3 DNA sequence: TGTGCCAGCAGTTTCGGGGTGGGAAACTACGAGCAGTACTTC. The chain employs TRBV28 and TRBJ2-5; perhaps TRBD2 as D (5 bases). The closer fit of TRBJ2-7 to the DNA end suggests the J call may be wrong. The CDR3 runs 14 residues. Germline CDR1 MDHEN, CDR2 SYDVKM.

This clonotype has more than one count but fewer than ten. This chain connects TRBV12-3 or TRBV12-4 to TRBJ1-1, with TRBD1 as a possible D gene (6 bases). Trimming shortened V by 6 bases and J by 0 bases, and 14 bases separated the two germline ends. This CDR3 is 15 amino acids long. The CDR3 sequence: CASRPGGYMNTEAFF. CDR3 sequence (DNA): TGTGCCAGCAGGCCGGGGGGCTACATGAACACTGAAGCTTTCTTT.

This clonotype was seen only a few times. The chain couples TRBV6-1 to TRBJ2-3, with D possibly TRBD2 on 6 matching bases. The CDR3 consists of 17 residues. The V gene's germline CDR1 is MNHNS and CDR2 SASEGT. Between the trimmed V and J ends, which lost 3 bases and 6 bases, there was a span of 22 bases. CDR3 bases: TGTGCCAGCAGTGAGGGGTCGGCGGGGCCCTACCAGGATACGCAGTATTTT. It yields the protein CASSEGSAGPYQDTQYF.

The rearrangement joins TRBV6-1 to TRBJ2-3; maybe TRBD2 (7 bases). CDR1 MNHNS and CDR2 SASEGT come from the germline V gene. The CDR3 spans 14 residues. Trimming took off 4 bases at V and 4 bases at J, with 12 bases between the two ends. CDR3 sequence: CASSVGRGPDTQYF. DNA of the CDR3: TGTGCCAGCAGTGTGGGGCGGGGGCCAGATACGCAGTATTTT.

This clonotype turned up a few times. One end of the junction varies from germline; a read error may be responsible. The chain joins TRBV4-2 to TRBJ2-5; 8 nucleotides align to TRBD2. This CDR3 comprises 15 residues. Germline values: CDR1 LGHNA, CDR2 YNFKEQ. The CDR3 coding sequence is TGTGCCAGCGGCCAAAGGACTAGCTACCAAGAGACCCAGTACTTC. Protein sequence: CASGQRTSYQETQYF.

This clonotype appeared a single time. The V gene is TRBV5-1, the J gene TRBJ2-7, with 7 positions matching TRBD2. V dropped 4 bases and J dropped 2; count of bases not matched to a gene: 9. Germline loops: CDR1 SGHRS, CDR2 YFSETQ. The CDR3 runs 15 residues. The CDR3 loop is CASSPAGAGAYEQYF. CDR3 DNA sequence: TGCGCCAGCAGCCCGGCTGGGGCGGGAGCCTACGAGCAGTACTTC.